One sample yielded the 30 T cell receptor beta chains listed below, sequenced in a study of T-cell reconstitution after alpha-beta-depleted transplantation in children. A library of TCRbeta sequences, prepared with unique molecular identifiers, was generated. TCRdb recomputed calls from the PCR reads with MiXCR, one row per CDR3 protein. Of 200,000 to 250,000 distinct CDR3 sequences in the sample, around 9.6% were seen once. The input for sequencing was PBMCs from the stem cell graft donor, taken from the stem cell graft. These receptors originate from a human donor who donated a stem cell graft to a child with acute lymphoblastic leukemia.

The chain uses TRBV5-1 and TRBJ2-2; D possibly corresponds to TRBD2 (5 bases). Germline CDR1 SGHRS, CDR2 YFSETQ. The CDR3 consists of 14 residues. Trimming took off 0 bases at V and 6 bases at J, with 9 bases between the two ends. The CDR3 DNA sequence: TGCGCCAGCAGCTTGGCCAACGGGGCCGGGGAGCTGTTTTTT. It is translated as CASSLANGAGELFF. Full variable domain (missing parts from reference TRBV5-1 and TRBJ2-2): KAGVTQTPRYLIKTRGQQVTLSCSPISGHRSVSWYQQTPGQGLQFLFEYFSETQRNKGNFPGRFSGRQFSNSRSEMNVSTLELGDSALYLCASSLANGAGELFFGEGSRLTVL.

This clonotype was seen only once. Being one base from a much bigger clone, this may be a read error. The J gene is TRBJ1-5, the V gene TRBV4-2; a weak D match, TRBD1 (6 bases). The CDR3 covers 16 residues. V shed 4 bases and J shed 10 bases, with 23 bases lying between them. The germline CDR1 and CDR2 sequences are LGHNA and YNFKEQ. The chain's CDR3 is CASSRTPTQGIHPQHF. The CDR3 nucleotides read TGTGCCAGCAGCCGAACCCCAACCCAGGGGATTCATCCCCAGCATTTT.

V usage is TRBV7-6 and J usage is TRBJ1-1; the match to TRBD1 covers 10 bases. From germline, CDR1 is SGHVS and CDR2 FNYEAQ. V shed 1 base and J 4 bases; nucleotides not matched to a gene: 6. This CDR3 has 16 amino acids. DNA of the CDR3: TGTGCCAGCAGCTTAGTCGACAGGGGGCTCGGCACTGAAGCTTTCTTT. Translating gives CASSLVDRGLGTEAFF.

The table lists this clonotype with many counts. The chain links TRBV7-9 to TRBJ2-3, with 10 positions matching TRBD2. The CDR3 loop spans 16 amino acids. V dropped 1 base and J dropped 4; count of bases not matched to a gene: 5. CDR1 and CDR2 from the germline V gene are SEHNR and FQNEAQ (reference sequence). The CDR3 DNA reads as TGTGCCAGCAGCTTAGTCTCTAGCGGGGGTGCAGATACGCAGTATTTT. Its protein is CASSLVSSGGADTQYF.

This clonotype was recorded at least ten times. This chain joins TRBV5-6 and TRBJ2-1, with a tentative D call TRBD2 (5 bases). Germline CDR1 is SGHDT and CDR2 is YYEEEE. Trimming shortened V by 0 bases and J by 2 bases, and 12 bases separated the two germline ends. The CDR3 consists of 16 residues. CDR3 amino acids: CASSLVGGLTYNEQFF. The DNA of the CDR3 is TGTGCCAGCAGCTTGGTGGGCGGGCTGACCTACAATGAGCAGTTCTTC.

There are a few counts of this clonotype. The chain joins TRBV29-1 to TRBJ2-2, with 7 bases lining up with TRBD1. This CDR3 spans 15 amino acids. With 4 bases clipped from V and 5 bases from J, the junction kept 10 bases outside the gene matches. Germline V gene data show CDR1 as SQVTM and CDR2 as ANQGSEA. Here the CDR3 DNA reads TGCAGCGTTGCGGGACAGTTTCGGTCGACCGGGGAGCTGTTTTTT. It yields the protein CSVAGQFRSTGELFF.

The sample holds many counts of this clonotype. V gene TRBV4-1 combines with J gene TRBJ2-5; 9 positions match TRBD2. The CDR3 has 15 residues. With 5 bases clipped from V and 2 bases from J, the junction kept 6 bases outside the gene matches. Germline V CDR1 and CDR2: MGHRA, YSYEKL. CDR3: CASSAQTSGQETQYF. The CDR3 coding sequence is TGCGCCAGCAGCGCCCAGACTAGCGGACAAGAGACCCAGTACTTC.

The chain uses TRBV3-1 and TRBJ1-5; D call uncertain. Germline assignment: CDR1 LGHDT and CDR2 YNNKEL (reference sequence). The CDR3 covers 15 residues. V was cut by 1 base and J by 0 bases, with 7 bases left in between. The CDR3 region is CASSQGGYSNQPQHF. CDR3 DNA: TGTGCCAGCAGCCAAGGAGGTTATAGCAATCAGCCCCAGCATTTT.

This chain links TRBV15 with TRBJ2-3; D may be TRBD1 (5 bases). Trimming shortened V by 4 bases and J by 4 bases, and 12 bases separated the two germline ends. The germline CDR1 and CDR2 sequences are LNHNV and YYDKDF (reference sequence). The CDR3 runs 14 residues. CDR3 sequence (DNA): TGTGCCACCAGCAAAGACAGTTTTTCAGATACGCAGTATTTT. This gives the protein CATSKDSFSDTQYF.

This chain joins TRBV7-2 and TRBJ2-1, with 8 bases aligning to TRBD2. The V segment lost 4 bases and the J segment 2 bases; nucleotides outside the gene matches: 7. The germline gives CDR1 SGHTA, CDR2 FQGNSA. The CDR3 covers 16 residues. In DNA, the CDR3 is TGTGCCAGCAGCTCCCCAGCGGGGGCTACCTACAATGAGCAGTTCTTC. Translation: CASSSPAGATYNEQFF.

V gene TRBV20-1 combines with J gene TRBJ1-1; 10 bases map to TRBD1. This CDR3 is 15 amino acids long. Germline V gene lookup returns CDR1 DFQATT and CDR2 SNEGSKA (reference sequence). V lost 6 bases and J lost 3; bases outside the gene matches: 10. The CDR3 region has the DNA TGCAGTGCGGCTCCGGGACAGGGGTTTTACACTGAAGCTTTCTTT. This encodes CSAAPGQGFYTEAFF.

The chain carries TRBV2 and TRBJ1-5; D uncertain. Germline CDR1 and CDR2: SNHLY and FYNNEI. V was clipped by 3 bases and J by 7 bases, with 13 bases between them. This CDR3 contains 14 residues. The CDR3 DNA reads as TGTGCCAGCAGTGATCGGGCCCGGGAGCAGCCCCAGCATTTT. Translating it yields CASSDRAREQPQHF. Looking up the rest from reference TRBV2 and TRBJ1-5 gives the full variable domain: EPEVTQTPSHQVTQMGQEVILRCVPISNHLYFYWYRQILGQKVEFLVSFYNNEISEKSEIFDDQFSVERPDGSNFTLKIRSTKLEDSAMYFCASSDRAREQPQHFGDGTRLSIL.

The chain has TRBV20-1 and TRBJ1-1; D gene ambiguous. The CDR3 covers 11 residues. Germline CDR1 and CDR2: DFQATT and SNEGSKA (reference sequence). Trimming removed 6 bases from V and 6 bases from J, with 11 bases in between. The CDR3 here is CSAALGAEAFF. For the CDR3, the DNA is TGCAGTGCCGCCCTTGGGGCTGAAGCTTTCTTT.

The chain uses TRBV18 and TRBJ1-1, with 7 bases matching TRBD1. V shed 6 bases, J shed 4 bases, and the junction held 8 bases outside the gene matches. Germline V gives CDR1 KGHSH, CDR2 LQKENI. The CDR3 extends over 14 amino acids. CDR3 sequence reads: CASSQGEGSTEAFF. CDR3 coding DNA: TGTGCCAGCTCGCAGGGGGAGGGGAGCACTGAAGCTTTCTTT.

This chain joins TRBV29-1 and TRBJ2-1, with a tentative D call TRBD1 (7 bases). Germline assignment: CDR1 SQVTM and CDR2 ANQGSEA. The CDR3 loop spans 16 amino acids. Trimming took off 6 bases at V and 4 bases at J, with 22 bases between the two ends. CDR3 protein: CSVPTEGAEGYNEQFF. CDR3 nucleotides: TGCAGCGTCCCTACGGAGGGGGCAGAGGGGTACAATGAGCAGTTCTTC.

The chain joins TRBV2 to TRBJ1-6; 8 nucleotides line up with TRBD1. Germline V CDR1 and CDR2: SNHLY, FYNNEI. The CDR3 runs to 16 residues. The V segment lost 7 bases and the J segment 9 bases; nucleotides outside the gene matches: 14. This CDR3 reads CASTLDRARMFSPLHF. The CDR3 DNA follows: TGTGCCAGCACCTTGGACAGGGCTAGGATGTTTTCACCCCTCCACTTT.

The rearrangement joins TRBV11-1 to TRBJ1-6, with 8 bases that match TRBD1. Per the germline V gene, CDR1 is SGHAT and CDR2 is FQDESV (reference sequence). The J segment lost 5 bases and the V segment lost 1 base, leaving 10 bases of the junction unmatched. The CDR3 sequence is 18 residues long. The CDR3 DNA is TGTGCCAGCAGCTTAGGATGGGCCGACAGGGGTAATAATTCACCCCTCCACTTT. Its translation is CASSLGWADRGNNSPLHF. Drawing the rest from reference TRBV11-1 and TRBJ1-6, the complete variable domain is EAEVAQSPRYKITEKSQAVAFWCDPISGHATLYWYRQILGQGPELLVQFQDESVVDDSQLPKDRFSAERLKGVDSTLKIQPAELGDSAMYLCASSLGWADRGNNSPLHFGNGTRLTVT.

This clonotype was picked up a small number of times. The J gene is TRBJ1-5, the V gene TRBV7-8; no clear D. V was clipped by 5 bases and J by 7 bases, with 12 bases between them. Germline CDR1 reads SGHVS; CDR2 reads FQNEAQ. The CDR3 spans 13 residues. In nucleotides, the CDR3 is TGTGCCAGCAGCCCTAACCCGATGCAGCCCCAGCATTTT. The encoded protein is CASSPNPMQPQHF.

This clonotype was detected many times. The V and J genes are TRBV12-3 or TRBV12-4 and TRBJ1-6, with D possibly TRBD1 on 5 matching bases. Trimming removed 3 bases from V and 6 bases from J, with 6 bases in between. This CDR3 is 13 amino acids long. CDR3 loop: CASSLGGNSPLHF. Here the CDR3 DNA reads TGTGCCAGCAGTTTGGGGGGTAATTCACCCCTCCACTTT.

The gene calls are TRBV2 and TRBJ2-1, with unresolved D. Germline CDR1 is SNHLY and CDR2 is FYNNEI. V lost 1 base to trimming and J lost 15 bases, with 13 bases between them. This CDR3 has 12 residues. The CDR3 coding sequence is TGTGCCAGCAGTGAAGGTAGTCCCGCCCGGTTCTTC. Protein: CASSEGSPARFF.

CDR3 in DNA: TGTGCCAGCAGTCCGGACGGACCCCGGCCCCAGCATTTT. It yields the protein CASSPDGPRPQHF. V is TRBV6-1 and J is TRBJ1-5; no reliable D call. This CDR3 region has 13 residues. V was pared by 5 bases and J by 9 bases, with 14 bases between. CDR1 is MNHNS and CDR2 is SASEGT in the germline V gene.

This clonotype was seen many times. The rearrangement joins TRBV12-3 or TRBV12-4 to TRBJ1-5; D uncertain. Trimming took 3 bases from V and 4 from J, leaving 7 bases between them. This CDR3 comprises 13 residues. CDR3 nucleotide sequence: TGTGCCAGCAGTTTTACCCGGAATCAGCCCCAGCATTTT. Residues: CASSFTRNQPQHF.

The chain uses TRBV3-1 and TRBJ2-1; D is possibly TRBD2 (5 bases). Trimming pared 0 bases from V and 6 bases from J, leaving 15 bases between. CDR3 size: 16 residues. Germline V CDR1 and CDR2: LGHDT, YNNKEL (reference sequence). CDR3 DNA: TGTGCCAGCAGCCAAGAATTGGGTAGGCTAGCCAATGAGCAGTTCTTC. Amino acid sequence: CASSQELGRLANEQFF.

This chain joins TRBV20-1 and TRBJ1-2, with D perhaps TRBD1 (5 bases). This CDR3 contains 15 residues. CDR1 is DFQATT, CDR2 SNEGSKA, per germline (reference sequence). V shed 0 bases and J shed 5 bases, with 16 bases lying between them. CDR3 loop: CSARDLREGGYGYTF. The CDR3 DNA reads TGCAGTGCTAGAGATCTCAGGGAGGGTGGGTATGGCTACACCTTC.

The chain couples TRBV18 to TRBJ2-7; D is undetermined. The CDR3 loop spans 12 amino acids. Trimming removed 2 bases at V and 4 bases at J, with 6 bases between. The germline V gene encodes CDR1 KGHSH and CDR2 LQKENI. The CDR3: CASSPAGYEQYF. The DNA for the CDR3 is TGTGCCAGCTCACCAGCAGGATACGAGCAGTACTTC.

This clonotype was observed at least ten times. The chain has TRBV18 and TRBJ2-2; D is unresolved. This CDR3 has 16 amino acids. Trimming took 6 bases from V and 3 from J, leaving 17 bases between them. Germline V gene lookup returns CDR1 KGHSH and CDR2 LQKENI. This CDR3 is CASSHSKKFDTGELFF. The DNA of the CDR3 is TGTGCCAGCTCTCACTCGAAAAAATTTGACACCGGGGAGCTGTTTTTT.

The rearrangement joins TRBV2 to TRBJ1-6; 9 bases are a match to TRBD1. In germline, CDR1 is SNHLY, CDR2 FYNNEI. The V and J ends lost 6 bases and 5 bases, in that order; junction bases with no gene match: 8. CDR3 length equals 16 residues. CDR3 protein: CASRSGTGQNNSPLHF. CDR3 DNA sequence: TGTGCCAGCAGATCCGGGACAGGGCAAAATAATTCACCCCTCCACTTT.

In DNA form, the CDR3 reads TGTGCCTGGAGTTTGGCAGGGGAAGGCGAGCAGTACTTC. This encodes CAWSLAGEGEQYF. The V gene is TRBV30, the J gene TRBJ2-7, with D possibly matching TRBD1 (6 bases). Trimming took off 2 bases at V and 6 bases at J, with 14 bases between the two ends. The CDR3 spans 13 residues. Germline-derived CDR1 and CDR2 are GTSNPN and SVGIG (reference sequence).

In this sample, this clonotype turned up a few times. The chain couples TRBV12-3 or TRBV12-4 to TRBJ2-7; TRBD1 aligns across 9 bases. The CDR3 consists of 15 residues. With 8 bases clipped from V and 7 bases from J, the junction kept 15 bases outside the gene matches. CDR3 sequence reads: CASGTGTSPMGEQYF. DNA for the CDR3: TGTGCCAGCGGGACAGGGACTTCTCCTATGGGTGAGCAGTACTTC.

The genes are TRBV18 and TRBJ2-5, with D possibly TRBD1 on 6 matching bases. The V gene lost 4 bases and the J gene lost 2 bases, with 8 bases spanning the gap. The germline CDR1 and CDR2 sequences are KGHSH and LQKENI. This CDR3 has 13 residues. The CDR3 bases are TGTGCCAGCTCACGGGACATACAAGAGACCCAGTACTTC. Amino acids: CASSRDIQETQYF.